This TCR beta chain was documented in a study of immune evolution from preneoplasia to lung adenocarcinoma. Study observations and caveats: Top clone share appeared to fall from AAH through AIS, MIA, adenocarcinoma.

The method was immunoSEQ multiplex PCR; TCRdb's version includes in-frame clones alone and lacks a portion of them. The profile shows under 6,500 clones, around 80% of them singletons. The CDR3 contains 16 residues. The germline CDR1 and CDR2 sequences are LGHNA and YNFKEQ. Trimming stripped 1 base from V and 5 bases from J, with 15 bases between. Concerning this clone itself: Its antigen remains unidentified.

This clonotype was obtained from a person aged 60-80 years with lung adenocarcinoma. The chain links TRBV4-2 to TRBJ1-5; maybe TRBD1 (5 bases). The sequenced material came from FFPE minimally invasive lung adenocarcinoma tissue. CDR3 amino acids: CASSQGQGWGDQPQHF. CDR3 in DNA: TGTGCCAGCAGCCAAGGGCAGGGTTGGGGAGATCAGCCCCAGCATTTT.